The 19 T cell receptor beta chains listed next were all sequenced from one sample in a study of T cell responses to AZD1222 COVID-19 vaccine. The data were produced by immunoSEQ multiplex PCR, yet TCRdb's version contains in-frame clones alone and is incomplete. This table has 160,000 or so clones, more than 75% appearing once. The material was peripheral blood, obtained 28 days after the second AZD1222 dose. Receptors originate from an adult who received the AZD1222 COVID-19 vaccine.

V gene TRBV5-8 combines with J gene TRBJ1-5; 9 bases align to TRBD1. Germline V CDR1 and CDR2: SGHTS, YDEGEE. This CDR3 region has 14 residues. Trimming removed 4 bases from V and 5 bases from J; junction bases left unmatched: 4. For the CDR3, the DNA is TGTGCCAGCAGCGCCGGGACAGGGTATCAGCCCCAGCATTTT. This encodes CASSAGTGYQPQHF.

This clone has more than one count but fewer than ten. The V call is TRBV7-9, the J call TRBJ2-7, with D hard to call. V dropped 10 bases and J dropped 4 bases, with 11 bases sitting between them. CDR3 size: 11 residues. Germline CDR1 SEHNR, CDR2 FQNEAQ (reference sequence). The DNA of the CDR3 is TGTGCCATCCAAGTACTTTACGAGCAGTACTTC. It codes for CAIQVLYEQYF.

The rearrangement links TRBV14 to TRBJ1-1, with 9 positions matching TRBD1. Trimming removed 1 base from V and 6 bases from J; junction bases left unmatched: 0. In germline, CDR1 is SGHDN, CDR2 FVKESK. This CDR3 spans 13 amino acids. The CDR3 DNA is TGTGCCAGCAGCCAAGGGACAGGGGCTGAAGCTTTCTTT. Residues: CASSQGTGAEAFF.

This clone was found a few times. The chain carries TRBV2 and TRBJ1-1, with D unresolved. The CDR3 spans 13 residues. Between the trimmed V and J ends, which lost 6 bases and 1 base, there was a span of 9 bases. The germline V gene has CDR1 SNHLY and CDR2 FYNNEI. The CDR3 protein is CASSQTGNTEAFF. Written as DNA, the CDR3 is TGTGCCAGCAGCCAGACGGGGAACACTGAAGCTTTCTTT.

The J gene is TRBJ1-6, the V gene TRBV7-8; 8 positions match TRBD1. This CDR3 is built from 14 residues. CDR1 and CDR2 (germline): SGHVS, FQNEAQ. V shed 4 bases, J shed 7 bases, and the junction held 3 bases outside the gene matches. CDR3 protein: CASSSSGGNSPLHF. The DNA of the CDR3 is TGTGCCAGCAGCTCCTCAGGGGGCAATTCACCCCTCCACTTT.

The rearrangement joins TRBV27 to TRBJ2-5, with 8 bases identical to TRBD1. Trimming cost V 10 bases and J 8 bases; bases outside gene matches: 12. Germline CDR1 is MNHEY and CDR2 is SMNVEV (reference sequence). This CDR3 comprises 13 residues. The CDR3 protein is CATRDRPWGTQYF. The CDR3 bases are TGTGCCACCCGGGACAGGCCCTGGGGTACCCAGTACTTC.

The J gene is TRBJ2-2, the V gene TRBV27, with a weak D call TRBD1 (6 bases). Trimming removed 6 bases from V and 0 bases from J, with 11 bases in between. This CDR3 is built from 15 residues. From germline, CDR1 is MNHEY and CDR2 SMNVEV (reference sequence). Written as DNA, the CDR3 is TGTGCCAGCAGGGCCGGGACAACGAACACCGGGGAGCTGTTTTTT. Translation gives CASRAGTTNTGELFF.

CDR3 protein: CASIHGSRYNEQFF. The CDR3 coding sequence is TGCGCCAGCATACACGGGAGCCGTTACAATGAGCAGTTCTTC. The chain employs TRBV4-3 and TRBJ2-1; possible D gene TRBD2, 6 bases. Germline V gives CDR1 LGHNA, CDR2 YSLEER. This CDR3 is 14 amino acids long. The V gene lost 7 bases and the J gene lost 4 bases, with 14 bases spanning the gap.

The chain has TRBV7-2 and TRBJ1-6; TRBD1 might be the D (6 bases). V dropped 5 bases and J dropped 9 bases, with 23 bases sitting between them. Germline V gene sequence: CDR1 SGHTA, CDR2 FQGNSA. The CDR3 has 17 amino acids. In nucleotides, the CDR3 is TGTGCCAGCAGCGGAGGGGGAAACAGGTCTCAACGTTCACCCCTCCACTTT. Amino acids: CASSGGGNRSQRSPLHF. Full variable domain (rest looked up from reference TRBV7-2 and TRBJ1-6): GAGVSQSPSNKVTEKGKDVELRCDPISGHTALYWYRQSLGQGLEFLIYFQGNSAPDKSGLPSDRFSAERTGGSVSTLTIQRTQQEDSAVYLCASSGGGNRSQRSPLHFGNGTRLTVT.

The chain is built from TRBV24-1 and TRBJ2-1; D gene ambiguous. The V end was cut by 4 bases, the J end by 7 bases, with 4 bases between. The length of the CDR3 is 11 residues. Germline V gene lookup returns CDR1 KGHDR and CDR2 SFDVKD. The CDR3 reads CATSDRNEQFF. The CDR3 nucleotides are TGTGCCACCAGTGACCGTAATGAGCAGTTCTTC.

The rearrangement joins TRBV18 to TRBJ2-5; 10 bases fit TRBD2. The germline V gene encodes CDR1 KGHSH and CDR2 LQKENI. The V and J ends lost 1 base and 2 bases, in that order; junction bases with no gene match: 4. This CDR3 region has 16 residues. CDR3 loop: CASSPLAAGGQETQYF. The DNA for the CDR3 is TGTGCCAGCTCACCACTTGCAGCGGGAGGGCAAGAGACCCAGTACTTC.

This clone was picked up a small number of times. This sequence joins TRBV28 and TRBJ1-2, with TRBD1 matching over 7 bases. After removal of 2 bases from V and 5 bases from J, the junction contained 8 bases not matched to a gene. This CDR3 contains 15 residues. Germline V gene lookup returns CDR1 MDHEN and CDR2 SYDVKM. The CDR3 is CASSLEDRTIYGYTF. CDR3 bases: TGTGCCAGCAGTTTAGAGGACAGGACCATTTATGGCTACACCTTC.

The V gene is TRBV19, the J gene TRBJ2-1; TRBD2 matches 15 bases. The CDR3 contains 19 residues. Trimming at V came to 3 bases and at J to 2 bases, leaving 8 bases not matched to a gene. Germline V lookup: CDR1 LNHDA, CDR2 SQIVND (reference sequence). The CDR3 loop reads CASSMRTSGRARAYNEQFF. The CDR3 DNA reads TGTGCCAGTAGTATGCGGACTAGCGGGAGGGCCAGGGCCTACAATGAGCAGTTCTTC.

Here the CDR3 reads CASSLLEVAGGIEQFF. For the CDR3, the DNA is TGTGCCAGCAGCTTACTTGAGGTTGCAGGGGGGATTGAGCAGTTCTTC. The rearrangement uses TRBV7-3 and TRBJ2-1; D is possibly TRBD1 (7 bases). V was cut by 2 bases and J by 9 bases, with 20 bases left in between. CDR1 is SGHTA, CDR2 FQGTGA, per germline. The CDR3 has 16 amino acids. Drawing the rest from reference TRBV7-3 and TRBJ2-1, the complete variable domain is GAGVSQTPSNKVTEKGKYVELRCDPISGHTALYWYRQSLGQGPEFLIYFQGTGAADDSGLPNDRFFAVRPEGSVSTLKIQRTERGDSAVYLCASSLLEVAGGIEQFFGPGTRLTVL.

The rearrangement uses TRBV4-3 and TRBJ1-2; D remains unclear. Trimming removed 0 bases at V and 0 bases at J, with 8 bases between. The germline CDR1 and CDR2 sequences are LGHNA and YSLEER. CDR3 length equals 15 residues. CDR3: CASSQDPRANYGYTF. CDR3 in DNA: TGCGCCAGCAGCCAAGATCCTAGGGCTAACTATGGCTACACCTTC.

The V call is TRBV5-8, the J call TRBJ2-2, with D unresolved. The CDR3 has 15 amino acids. Germline CDR1 is SGHTS and CDR2 is YDEGEE. Trimming removed 5 bases at V and 3 bases at J, with 14 bases between. The CDR3 coding sequence is TGTGCCAGCAGGCACAGTTTATGGGACACCGGGGAGCTGTTTTTT. It is translated as CASRHSLWDTGELFF.

The genes are TRBV4-2 and TRBJ2-7; 11 bases are a match to TRBD2. V was clipped by 4 bases and J by 0 bases; unmatched bases: 2. This CDR3 contains 15 residues. Germline assignment: CDR1 LGHNA and CDR2 YNFKEQ. The CDR3 here is CASSPTSGSSYEQYF. Written as DNA, the CDR3 is TGTGCCAGCAGCCCCACTAGCGGGAGCTCCTACGAGCAGTACTTC.

J is TRBJ2-5 and V is TRBV6-5; D not certain. The CDR3 extends over 14 amino acids. Germline values: CDR1 MNHEY, CDR2 SVGAGI. The V and J ends lost 5 bases and 5 bases respectively, with 15 bases between them. The CDR3 here is CASSHLHSPETQYF. CDR3 bases: TGTGCCAGCAGTCACCTGCACTCTCCGGAGACCCAGTACTTC.

The chain recombines TRBV28 with TRBJ1-5; 9 bases line up with TRBD1. The CDR3 spans 17 residues. V gave up 4 bases and J gave up 2 bases; unmatched junction bases: 9. Germline CDR1 and CDR2: MDHEN and SYDVKM. The CDR3 sequence: CASSSQGTGQGNQPQHF. The CDR3 region has the DNA TGTGCCAGCAGTTCCCAGGGGACAGGGCAGGGCAATCAGCCCCAGCATTTT.